The 25 T cell receptor beta chains presented below share a single source sample, sequenced in a study of cytomegalovirus exposure and HLA in healthy donors. Assay: immunoSEQ multiplex PCR; the TCRdb copy retains only in-frame clones and omits some. Here the sample spans over 250,000 clones, 86% being singletons. Sequencing input: PBMCs. The receptors were sampled from a woman under 30 in good health and CMV-seronegative.

The V gene is TRBV28, the J gene TRBJ1-5, with TRBD1 identical over 8 bases. Germline loops: CDR1 MDHEN, CDR2 SYDVKM. This CDR3 spans 14 amino acids. J lost 7 bases, V lost 6 bases, and 8 bases had no gene match. The CDR3 region has the DNA TGTGCCAGCAGCCTTGGACAGGGCAGCCAGCCCCAGCATTTT. Translated, it gives CASSLGQGSQPQHF.

The rearrangement links TRBV18 to TRBJ2-1; 8 nucleotides align to TRBD2. The CDR3 contains 16 residues. V gave up 3 bases and J gave up 6 bases; unmatched junction bases: 10. Per the germline V gene, CDR1 is KGHSH and CDR2 is LQKENI. CDR3 in amino acids: CASSPLDGGAVNEQFF. CDR3 coding DNA: TGTGCCAGCTCACCGCTGGACGGGGGGGCCGTCAATGAGCAGTTCTTC.

The genes are TRBV7-6 and TRBJ1-2; 7 nucleotides agree with TRBD1. CDR3 size: 13 residues. The ends lost 4 bases at V and 5 bases at J; junction bases unmatched: 4. Germline CDR1 is SGHVS and CDR2 is FNYEAQ. The CDR3 DNA is TGTGCCAGCAGCTCCGAACAGGGGTATGGCTACACCTTC. Translation gives CASSSEQGYGYTF.

This clone was detected a few times. CDR3 region: CASSPGTGVGEQYF. In nucleotides, the CDR3 is TGTGCCAGCAGTCCAGGGACAGGAGTAGGCGAGCAGTACTTC. V is TRBV27 and J is TRBJ2-7; 8 nucleotides line up with TRBD1. Per germline, CDR1 MNHEY and CDR2 SMNVEV (reference sequence). The CDR3 loop spans 14 amino acids. J gave up 6 bases and V 5 bases, and 9 bases lay outside the gene matches.

The table lists this clone with a count of one. The chain links TRBV6-5 to TRBJ2-1, with 7 positions matching TRBD2. Germline V gene sequence: CDR1 MNHEY, CDR2 SVGAGI. Trimming at V came to 3 bases and at J to 2 bases, leaving 7 bases not matched to a gene. CDR3 length: 16 amino acids. The CDR3 loop is CASSYKGRAAYNEQFF. CDR3 nucleotides: TGTGCCAGCAGTTATAAGGGGAGGGCGGCCTACAATGAGCAGTTCTTC.

This clone was seen once. V usage is TRBV14 and J usage is TRBJ2-7; 9 bases fit TRBD2. The CDR3 has 15 residues. Germline V lookup: CDR1 SGHDN, CDR2 FVKESK. V lost 2 bases, J lost 6 bases, and 8 bases stayed unmatched. The CDR3 spells CASSQLSGRLAEQYF. In DNA form, the CDR3 reads TGTGCCAGCAGCCAACTGAGCGGGAGGCTCGCCGAGCAGTACTTC. The variable domain in full, with the rest retrieved from reference TRBV14 and TRBJ2-7, is EAGVTQFPSHSVIEKGQTVTLRCDPISGHDNLYWYRRVMGKEIKFLLHFVKESKQDESGMPNNRFLAERTGGTYSTLKVQPAELEDSGVYFCASSQLSGRLAEQYFGPGTRLTVT.

This rearrangement joins TRBV6-1 to TRBJ1-1; a weak D match, TRBD1 (6 bases). The CDR3 has 15 residues. V was trimmed by 3 bases and J by 1 base, leaving 12 bases between them. The V gene's germline CDR1 is MNHNS and CDR2 SASEGT. The CDR3 loop is CASSDGQGRNTEAFF. The CDR3 coding sequence is TGTGCCAGCAGTGACGGGCAGGGGCGGAACACTGAAGCTTTCTTT.

This sequence joins TRBV5-6 and TRBJ2-3; TRBD1 matches at 9 bases. V lost 4 bases, J lost 7 bases, and 13 bases stayed unmatched. CDR1 and CDR2 from the germline V gene are SGHDT and YYEEEE. The CDR3 runs to 16 residues. CDR3 nucleotides: TGTGCCAGCAGCCCCCCCGGGACAGGGAAGGGAAATACGCAGTATTTT. Protein sequence: CASSPPGTGKGNTQYF.

In its sample, this clone was seen once. CDR3 protein: CASSSGGINQPQHF. Here the CDR3 DNA reads TGTGCCAGCAGTTCAGGGGGCATCAATCAGCCCCAGCATTTT. V usage is TRBV7-6 and J usage is TRBJ1-5, with 8 bases fitting TRBD1. Germline CDR1 is SGHVS and CDR2 is FNYEAQ. V dropped 6 bases and J dropped 3; count of bases not matched to a gene: 4. This CDR3 has 14 amino acids.

The V and J genes are TRBV6-1 and TRBJ2-7; unclear D gene. V was shortened by 8 bases and J by 1 base, with 12 bases between the two germline ends. The CDR3 totals 13 residues. CDR1 MNHNS and CDR2 SASEGT come from the germline V gene. CDR3 bases: TGTGCCAGCGGGCAGCAAACGTCCTACGAGCAGTACTTC. It codes for CASGQQTSYEQYF.

The rearrangement joins TRBV9 to TRBJ1-2; D is unresolved. V gave up 0 bases and J gave up 3 bases, with 15 bases separating them. The CDR3 totals 16 residues. From germline, CDR1 is SGDLS and CDR2 YYNGEE. The CDR3 DNA is TGTGCCAGCAGCGTAGAGGCTCTACCGGCGGACTATGGCTACACCTTC. Protein product: CASSVEALPADYGYTF.

The CDR3 region is CASSLAGHSSYEQYF. CDR3 sequence (DNA): TGCGCCAGCAGCTTGGCCGGACACAGCTCCTACGAGCAGTACTTC. This chain links TRBV5-1 with TRBJ2-7, with TRBD1 as a possible D gene (5 bases). Between the trimmed V and J ends, which lost 0 bases and 0 bases, there was a span of 10 bases. The germline V gene has CDR1 SGHRS and CDR2 YFSETQ. The CDR3 contains 15 residues.

CDR3: CASTRGLAGRETQYF. Written as DNA, the CDR3 is TGTGCCAGCACTCGGGGACTAGCGGGACGAGAGACCCAGTACTTC. The rearrangement links TRBV6-1 to TRBJ2-5; 13 bases are a match to TRBD2. The CDR3 length is 15 residues. The V segment lost 7 bases and the J segment 4 bases; nucleotides outside the gene matches: 6. Germline V gives CDR1 MNHNS, CDR2 SASEGT.

This clone has only one observation. The CDR3 loop reads CASSLLRSSYEQYF. CDR3 in DNA: TGTGCCAGCAGCTTACTGAGGAGCTCCTACGAGCAGTACTTC. This sequence joins TRBV5-6 and TRBJ2-7; no clear D. The germline CDR1 and CDR2 sequences are SGHDT and YYEEEE. V was trimmed by 2 bases and J by 0 bases, leaving 9 bases between them. The CDR3 extends over 14 amino acids.

V is TRBV5-4 and J is TRBJ1-1; weak D call: TRBD1 (5 bases). The CDR3 has 15 residues. With 4 bases removed from V and 0 bases from J, the gap between germline ends came to 13 bases. The V gene's germline CDR1 is SGHNT and CDR2 YYREEE (reference sequence). The CDR3 nucleotides read TGTGCCAGCAGCAGGGTTGAGACAGTGAACACTGAAGCTTTCTTT. It codes for CASSRVETVNTEAFF.

The chain links TRBV11-3 to TRBJ1-5, with D tentatively TRBD1 (5 bases). CDR1 is SGHNT, CDR2 YENEEA, per germline. Trimming took 4 bases from V and 4 from J, leaving 5 bases between them. The CDR3 spans 12 residues. The CDR3 sequence is CASSYRNQPQHF. The CDR3 nucleotides read TGTGCCAGCAGCTACAGGAATCAGCCCCAGCATTTT.

V is TRBV28 and J is TRBJ2-1; TRBD1 matches at 9 bases. The CDR3 contains 16 residues. Trimming cost V 4 bases and J 4 bases; bases outside gene matches: 8. The germline gives CDR1 MDHEN, CDR2 SYDVKM. The CDR3: CASSSPGQGRYNEQFF. The CDR3 region has the DNA TGTGCCAGCAGTTCCCCGGGACAGGGAAGATACAATGAGCAGTTCTTC.

This chain joins TRBV7-6 and TRBJ2-5, with D perhaps matching TRBD1 (7 bases). The germline V gene has CDR1 SGHVS and CDR2 FNYEAQ. The V end lost 1 base, the J end lost 3 bases, and 18 bases lay between the germline ends. The CDR3 length is 17 residues. For the CDR3, the DNA is TGTGCCAGCAGCTTAGTAGGCGGGACAGCCCATAAAGAGACCCAGTACTTC. Encoded protein: CASSLVGGTAHKETQYF.

This clone was picked up one time. Other DNA sequences within the sample encode an identical CDR3. V gene TRBV9 combines with J gene TRBJ2-1, with 9 nucleotides matching TRBD1. Germline CDR1 reads SGDLS; CDR2 reads YYNGEE. This CDR3 spans 15 amino acids. The V segment lost 0 bases and the J segment 7 bases; nucleotides outside the gene matches: 5. The CDR3 DNA follows: TGTGCCAGCAGCGTAGGGACAGGGGTGTATAATGAGCAGTTCTTC. This sequence encodes CASSVGTGVYNEQFF. Full variable domain (missing parts from reference TRBV9 and TRBJ2-1): DSGVTQTPKHLITATGQRVTLRCSPRSGDLSVYWYQQSLDQGLQFLIQYYNGEERAKGNILERFSAQQFPDLHSELNLSSLELGDSALYFCASSVGTGVYNEQFFGPGTRLTVL.

V and J are TRBV28 and TRBJ1-5; the D is unclear. This CDR3 has 14 amino acids. The germline gives CDR1 MDHEN, CDR2 SYDVKM. V lost 6 bases, J lost 0 bases, and 9 bases lay in between. CDR3 sequence: CASRRAYSNQPQHF. As DNA, the CDR3 is TGTGCCAGCAGAAGAGCTTATAGCAATCAGCCCCAGCATTTT. The full variable domain, with the rest looked up from reference TRBV28 and TRBJ1-5, is DVKVTQSSRYLVKRTGEKVFLECVQDMDHENMFWYRQDPGLGLRLIYFSYDVKMKEKGDIPEGYSVSREKKERFSLILESASTNQTSMYLCASRRAYSNQPQHFGDGTRLSIL.

This clone was detected once. The rearrangement links TRBV11-2 to TRBJ2-3; 8 bases align to TRBD1. V was clipped by 0 bases and J by 9 bases; unmatched bases: 5. CDR3 length: 14 residues. Germline CDR1 reads SGHAT; CDR2 reads FQNNGV. In nucleotides, the CDR3 is TGTGCCAGCAGCTTAGATGGGTACAGGGGGACGCAGTATTTT. Amino acid sequence: CASSLDGYRGTQYF.

The sample holds a few counts of this clone. Written as DNA, the CDR3 is TGTGCCAGCAGTTTTCTAGCGGGGGGGCACGGGGAGCTGTTTTTT. Protein sequence: CASSFLAGGHGELFF. The V and J genes are TRBV27 and TRBJ2-2; 12 nucleotides line up with TRBD2. The CDR3 extends over 15 amino acids. CDR1 and CDR2 (germline): MNHEY, SMNVEV (reference sequence). The trim removed 3 bases at V and 7 bases at J, leaving 3 bases unmatched.

V gene TRBV11-1 combines with J gene TRBJ2-5; a possible D gene is TRBD1 (5 bases). Germline loops: CDR1 SGHAT, CDR2 FQDESV (reference sequence). The V end lost 3 bases, the J end lost 0 bases, and 8 bases lay between the germline ends. This CDR3 is built from 14 residues. The chain's CDR3 is CASSFYRYQETQYF. In DNA, the CDR3 is TGTGCCAGCAGCTTCTACAGGTACCAAGAGACCCAGTACTTC.

The chain combines TRBV5-1 with TRBJ1-1; the D is unclear. The germline CDR1 and CDR2 sequences are SGHRS and YFSETQ. The CDR3 runs to 15 residues. V shed 0 bases and J shed 1 base, with 10 bases lying between them. The CDR3 region has the DNA TGCGCCAGCAGCTTGGTACGGAGACCGAACACTGAAGCTTTCTTT. Amino acid sequence: CASSLVRRPNTEAFF.

This rearrangement joins TRBV7-7 to TRBJ1-3; D gene ambiguous. V was trimmed by 5 bases and J by 0 bases, leaving 11 bases between them. The CDR3 runs to 15 residues. Germline CDR1 is SSHAT and CDR2 is FNYEAQ (reference sequence). CDR3 DNA: TGTGCCAGCAGCGGGCCCCTGACCTCTGGAAACACCATATATTTT. As protein: CASSGPLTSGNTIYF.